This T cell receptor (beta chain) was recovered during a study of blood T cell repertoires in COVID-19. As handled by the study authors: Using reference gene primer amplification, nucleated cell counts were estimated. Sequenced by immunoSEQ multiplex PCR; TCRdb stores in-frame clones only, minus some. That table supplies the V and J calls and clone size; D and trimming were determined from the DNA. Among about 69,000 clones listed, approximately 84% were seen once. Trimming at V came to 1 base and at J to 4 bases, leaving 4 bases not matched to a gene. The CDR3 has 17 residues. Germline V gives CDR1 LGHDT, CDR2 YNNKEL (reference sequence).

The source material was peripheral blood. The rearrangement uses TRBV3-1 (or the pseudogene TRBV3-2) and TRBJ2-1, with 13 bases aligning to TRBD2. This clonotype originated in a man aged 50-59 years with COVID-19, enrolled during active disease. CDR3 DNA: TGTGCCAGCAGCCAAGCACCGACTAGCGGGGGGTACAATGAGCAGTTCTTC. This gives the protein CASSQAPTSGGYNEQFF.